The next 3 T cell receptor beta chains were all read from a single sample in a study of T cells in Graves' hyperthyroidism and ophthalmopathy. Amplified regions were TCR beta CDR3 sequences from RNA transcripts. First-round RT-PCR with HTBI primers amplified the TCR CDR3 region. One entry per CDR3 protein results from TCRdb running MiXCR on the multiplex PCR reads. Here the sample spans nearly 250,000 distinct CDR3 sequences, approximately 24% being singletons. Sequences were obtained from blood. The receptors shown here come from a woman aged 40 to 49 with Graves' ophthalmopathy.

This clonotype was recorded many times. V gene TRBV20-1 combines with J gene TRBJ1-1; possible D gene TRBD1, 5 bases. Germline V lookup: CDR1 DFQATT, CDR2 SNEGSKA (reference sequence). Trimming shortened V by 6 bases and J by 3 bases, and 14 bases separated the two germline ends. CDR3 length: 13 amino acids. DNA for the CDR3: TGCAGTGCCCACCGGGACCGAGACACTGAAGCTTTCTTT. Translation: CSAHRDRDTEAFF.

This clonotype was seen many times. The rearrangement links TRBV5-1 to TRBJ2-5; TRBD2 aligns across 7 bases. After removal of 3 bases from V and 2 bases from J, the junction contained 10 bases not matched to a gene. The CDR3 has 16 amino acids. The germline V gene encodes CDR1 SGHRS and CDR2 YFSETQ. The chain's CDR3 is CASSYVAASGQETQYF. The CDR3 coding sequence is TGCGCCAGCAGCTATGTTGCGGCTAGCGGACAAGAGACCCAGTACTTC. Together with reference TRBV5-1 and TRBJ2-5, the CDR3 gives the full variable domain: KAGVTQTPRYLIKTRGQQVTLSCSPISGHRSVSWYQQTPGQGLQFLFEYFSETQRNKGNFPGRFSGRQFSNSRSEMNVSTLELGDSALYLCASSYVAASGQETQYFGPGTRLLVL.

There are many counts of this clonotype. The chain recombines TRBV28 with TRBJ2-7; D is unresolved. The ends were cut back, 2 bases at V and 0 bases at J, with 11 bases in the middle. This CDR3 contains 15 residues. CDR1 and CDR2 (germline): MDHEN, SYDVKM. CDR3: CASSLALGFSYEQYF. The CDR3 nucleotides read TGTGCCAGCAGTTTAGCCCTGGGGTTCTCCTACGAGCAGTACTTC.